This T cell receptor beta chain was sequenced in a study of cytomegalovirus exposure and HLA in healthy donors. About the research overall: The 110 million or so unique TCR beta sequences, from approximately 170 million T cells, were found by an earlier analysis.

Trimming cost V 3 bases and J 0 bases, with 6 bases left between them. This CDR3 has 13 residues. Per germline, CDR1 SEHNR and CDR2 FQNEAQ (reference sequence). A note on this clone: The antigen is unknown.

Study results and caveats: Some highly shared sequence variants likely arose as a pipeline artifact.

Primers: 60 Vbeta forward and 13 Jbeta reverse. The method was immunoSEQ multiplex PCR; TCRdb's version includes in-frame clones alone and lacks a portion of them. There are 200,000 to 300,000 clones in the sample; around 76% occur only once, and 5% to 6% lies in the top ten. This sequence was found in a woman aged 40 to 50 in good health and CMV-seropositive. Sequenced input: PBMCs. The chain links TRBV7-9 to TRBJ2-7; D is ambiguous. The CDR3 is CASSFTISYEQYF. The CDR3, as DNA: TGTGCCAGCAGCTTCACAATCTCCTACGAGCAGTACTTC.